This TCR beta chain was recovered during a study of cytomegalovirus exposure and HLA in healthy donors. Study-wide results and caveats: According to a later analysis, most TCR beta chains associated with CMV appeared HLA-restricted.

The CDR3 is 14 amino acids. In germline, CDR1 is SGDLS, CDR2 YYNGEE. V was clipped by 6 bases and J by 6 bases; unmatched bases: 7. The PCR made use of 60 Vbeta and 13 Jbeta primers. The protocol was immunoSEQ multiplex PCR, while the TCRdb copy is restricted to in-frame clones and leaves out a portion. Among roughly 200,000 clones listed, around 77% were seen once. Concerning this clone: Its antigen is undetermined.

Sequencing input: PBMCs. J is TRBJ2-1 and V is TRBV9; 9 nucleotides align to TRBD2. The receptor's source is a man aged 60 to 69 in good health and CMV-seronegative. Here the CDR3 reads CASNKAGGPNEQFF. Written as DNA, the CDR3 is TGTGCCAGCAACAAAGCGGGGGGCCCCAATGAGCAGTTCTTC.